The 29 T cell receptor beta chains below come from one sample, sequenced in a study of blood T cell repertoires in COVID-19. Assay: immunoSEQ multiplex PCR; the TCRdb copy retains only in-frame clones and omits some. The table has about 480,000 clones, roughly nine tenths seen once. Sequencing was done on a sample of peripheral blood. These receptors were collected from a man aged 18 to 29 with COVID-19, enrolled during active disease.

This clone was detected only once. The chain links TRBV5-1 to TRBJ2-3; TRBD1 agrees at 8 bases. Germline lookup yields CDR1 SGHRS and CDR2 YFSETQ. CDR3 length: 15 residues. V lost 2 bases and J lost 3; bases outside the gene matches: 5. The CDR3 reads CASSLQGDGTDTQYF. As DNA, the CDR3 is TGCGCCAGCAGCTTACAGGGGGATGGGACAGATACGCAGTATTTT.

CDR3 in DNA: TGTGCCAGCAGTTCCGGACAGGCTTGGTACGAGCAGTACTTC. The encoded protein is CASSSGQAWYEQYF. The genes are TRBV6-5 and TRBJ2-7; TRBD1 aligns across 7 bases. Germline V gene data show CDR1 as MNHEY and CDR2 as SVGAGI. J gave up 4 bases and V 4 bases, and 7 bases lay outside the gene matches. The CDR3 is 14 amino acids.

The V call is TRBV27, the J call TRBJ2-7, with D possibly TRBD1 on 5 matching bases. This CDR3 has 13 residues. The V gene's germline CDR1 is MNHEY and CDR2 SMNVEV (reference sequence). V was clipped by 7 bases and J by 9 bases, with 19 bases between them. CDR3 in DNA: TGTGCCAGCACCTCGGTGGGTTCCCAGGGGCAGTACTTC. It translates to CASTSVGSQGQYF.

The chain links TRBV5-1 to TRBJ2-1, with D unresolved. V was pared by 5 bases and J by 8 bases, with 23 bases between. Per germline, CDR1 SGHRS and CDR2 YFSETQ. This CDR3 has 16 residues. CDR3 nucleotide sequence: TGCGCCAGCAGTCATGGGCCGACCCAGATCATCGATGAGCAGTTCTTC. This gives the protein CASSHGPTQIIDEQFF.

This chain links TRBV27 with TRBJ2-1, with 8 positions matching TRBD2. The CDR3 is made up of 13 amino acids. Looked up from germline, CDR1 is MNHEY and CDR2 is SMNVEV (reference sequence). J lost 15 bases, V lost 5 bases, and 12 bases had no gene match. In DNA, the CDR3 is TGTGCCAGCAGTGTCCCGGGGACTAGGAGGTTGTTCTTC. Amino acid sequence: CASSVPGTRRLFF.

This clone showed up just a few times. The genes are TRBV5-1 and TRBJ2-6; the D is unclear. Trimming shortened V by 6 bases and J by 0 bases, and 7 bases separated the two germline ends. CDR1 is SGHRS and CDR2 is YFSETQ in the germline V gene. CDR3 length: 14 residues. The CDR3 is CASTRSSGANVLTF. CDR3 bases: TGCGCCAGCACTCGTAGCTCTGGGGCCAACGTCCTGACTTTC.

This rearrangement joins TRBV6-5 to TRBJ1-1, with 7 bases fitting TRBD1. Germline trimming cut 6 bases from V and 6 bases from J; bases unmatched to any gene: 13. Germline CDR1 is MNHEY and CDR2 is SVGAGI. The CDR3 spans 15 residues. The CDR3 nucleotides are TGTGCCAGCAGAGACAGGGCCGGAGGGGACGCTGAAGCTTTCTTT. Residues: CASRDRAGGDAEAFF.

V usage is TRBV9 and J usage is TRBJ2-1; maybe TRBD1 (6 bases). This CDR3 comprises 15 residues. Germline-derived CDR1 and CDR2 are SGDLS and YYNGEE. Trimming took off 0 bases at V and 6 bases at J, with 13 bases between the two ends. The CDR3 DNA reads TGTGCCAGCAGCGTAGGGGGCAGGGGATCCAATGAGCAGTTCTTC. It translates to CASSVGGRGSNEQFF.

CDR3 sequence (DNA): TGTGCCTGGAGTGTGGGACTAGCGGGAGTAAATGAGCAGTTCTTC. It yields the protein CAWSVGLAGVNEQFF. V gene TRBV30 combines with J gene TRBJ2-1; 14 bases agree with TRBD2. CDR1 is GTSNPN and CDR2 is SVGIG in the germline V gene (reference sequence). The ends lost 0 bases at V and 7 bases at J; junction bases unmatched: 2. The CDR3 length is 15 residues.

The CDR3 sequence is CASSPQGAGGEQFF. CDR3 coding DNA: TGTGCCAGCAGTCCGCAGGGGGCAGGGGGTGAGCAGTTCTTC. The gene calls are TRBV28 and TRBJ2-1; the match to TRBD1 covers 8 bases. Trimming took 5 bases from V and 9 from J; bases not matched to a gene: 9. CDR3 length: 14 amino acids. From germline, CDR1 is MDHEN and CDR2 SYDVKM.

The CDR3 DNA reads TGTGCCTGGGACCCAGGCACAGATACGCAGTATTTT. Translated, it gives CAWDPGTDTQYF. The chain is built from TRBV30 and TRBJ2-3; D is ambiguous. CDR1 is GTSNPN, CDR2 SVGIG, per germline (reference sequence). The CDR3 sequence is 12 residues long. V gave up 5 bases and J gave up 1 base, with 7 bases separating them.

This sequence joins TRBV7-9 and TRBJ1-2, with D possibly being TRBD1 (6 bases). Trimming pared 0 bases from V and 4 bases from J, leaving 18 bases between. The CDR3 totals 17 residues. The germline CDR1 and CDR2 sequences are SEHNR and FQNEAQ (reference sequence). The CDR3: CASSLARGGTGTYGYTF. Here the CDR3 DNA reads TGTGCCAGCAGCTTAGCGCGTGGCGGTACAGGGACCTATGGCTACACCTTC.

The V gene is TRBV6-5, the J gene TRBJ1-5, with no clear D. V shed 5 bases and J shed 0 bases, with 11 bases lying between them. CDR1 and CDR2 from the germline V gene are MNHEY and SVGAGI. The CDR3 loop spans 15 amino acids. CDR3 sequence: CASSIDTYSNQPQHF. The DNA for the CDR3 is TGTGCCAGCAGTATTGACACATATAGCAATCAGCCCCAGCATTTT.

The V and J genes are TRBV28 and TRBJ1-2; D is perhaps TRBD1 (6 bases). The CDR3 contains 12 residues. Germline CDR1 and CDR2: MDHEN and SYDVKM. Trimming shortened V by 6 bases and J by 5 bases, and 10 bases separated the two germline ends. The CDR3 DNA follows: TGTGCCAGCAGCAGGACAGTTTATGGCTACACCTTC. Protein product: CASSRTVYGYTF.

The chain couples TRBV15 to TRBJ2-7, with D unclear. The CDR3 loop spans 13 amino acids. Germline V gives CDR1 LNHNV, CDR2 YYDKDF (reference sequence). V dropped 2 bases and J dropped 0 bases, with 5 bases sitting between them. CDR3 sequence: CATSRTGSYEQYF. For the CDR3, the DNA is TGTGCCACCAGCAGAACGGGCTCCTACGAGCAGTACTTC.

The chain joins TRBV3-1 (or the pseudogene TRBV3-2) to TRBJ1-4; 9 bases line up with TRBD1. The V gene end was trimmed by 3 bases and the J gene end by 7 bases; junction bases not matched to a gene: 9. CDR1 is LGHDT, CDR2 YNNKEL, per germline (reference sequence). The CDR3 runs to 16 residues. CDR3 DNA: TGTGCCAGCAGCCAGGGGGACAGGGCTCCGGGTGAAAAACTGTTTTTT. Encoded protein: CASSQGDRAPGEKLFF.

CDR3 loop: CASRRDSSYGYTF. DNA for the CDR3: TGTGCCAGCAGGAGGGACAGTAGCTATGGCTACACCTTC. The rearrangement joins TRBV2 to TRBJ1-2, with 7 bases identical to TRBD1. Germline V gives CDR1 SNHLY, CDR2 FYNNEI. With V trimmed by 6 bases and J by 4 bases, 5 bases remained unmatched. CDR3 length: 13 amino acids.

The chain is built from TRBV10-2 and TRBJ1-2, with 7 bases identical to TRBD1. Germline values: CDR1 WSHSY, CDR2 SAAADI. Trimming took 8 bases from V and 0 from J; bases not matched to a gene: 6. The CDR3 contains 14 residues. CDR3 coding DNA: TGCGCCAGCTCACAGGGGCTATCTAACTATGGCTACACCTTC. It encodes CASSQGLSNYGYTF.

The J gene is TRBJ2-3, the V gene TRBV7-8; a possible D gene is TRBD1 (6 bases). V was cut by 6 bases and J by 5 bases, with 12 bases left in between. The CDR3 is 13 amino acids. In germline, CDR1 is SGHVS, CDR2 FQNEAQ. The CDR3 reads CASSLNREDTQYF. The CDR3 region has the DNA TGTGCCAGCAGTTTAAACAGGGAAGATACGCAGTATTTT. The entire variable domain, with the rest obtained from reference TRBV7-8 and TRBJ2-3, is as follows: GAGVSQSPRYKVAKRGQDVALRCDPISGHVSLFWYQQALGQGPEFLTYFQNEAQLDKSGLPSDRFFAERPEGSVSTLKIQRTQQEDSAVYLCASSLNREDTQYFGPGTRLTVL.

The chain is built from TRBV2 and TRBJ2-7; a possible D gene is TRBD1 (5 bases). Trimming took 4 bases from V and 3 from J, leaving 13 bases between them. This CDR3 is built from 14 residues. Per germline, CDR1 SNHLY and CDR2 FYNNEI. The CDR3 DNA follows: TGTGCCAGCAGTGCGACAGTCGCTCTCTACGAGCAGTACTTC. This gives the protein CASSATVALYEQYF.

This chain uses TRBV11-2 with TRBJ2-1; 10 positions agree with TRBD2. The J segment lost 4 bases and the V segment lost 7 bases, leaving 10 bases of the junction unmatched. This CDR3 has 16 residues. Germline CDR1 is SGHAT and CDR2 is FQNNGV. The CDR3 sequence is CASTPRGTSEYNEQFF. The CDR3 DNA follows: TGTGCCAGCACGCCGCGGGGGACTAGCGAGTACAATGAGCAGTTCTTC.

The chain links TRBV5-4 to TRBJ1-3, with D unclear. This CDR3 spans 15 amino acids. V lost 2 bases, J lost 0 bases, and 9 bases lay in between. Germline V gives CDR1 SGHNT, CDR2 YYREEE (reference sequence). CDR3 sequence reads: CASSFGGDSGNTIYF. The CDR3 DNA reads TGTGCCAGCAGCTTCGGCGGAGACTCTGGAAACACCATATATTTT.

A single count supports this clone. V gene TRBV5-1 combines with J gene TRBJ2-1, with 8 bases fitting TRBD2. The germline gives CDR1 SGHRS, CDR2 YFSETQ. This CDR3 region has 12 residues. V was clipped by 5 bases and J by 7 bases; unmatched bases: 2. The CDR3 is CASRAGGNEQFF. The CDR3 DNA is TGCGCCAGCAGGGCGGGGGGAAATGAGCAGTTCTTC.

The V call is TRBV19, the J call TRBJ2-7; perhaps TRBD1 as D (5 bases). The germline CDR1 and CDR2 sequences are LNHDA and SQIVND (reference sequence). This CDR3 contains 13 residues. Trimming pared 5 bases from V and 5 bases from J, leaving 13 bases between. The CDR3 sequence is CASSLQGSHEQYF. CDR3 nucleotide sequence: TGTGCCAGTAGTCTTCAGGGTTCCCACGAGCAGTACTTC.

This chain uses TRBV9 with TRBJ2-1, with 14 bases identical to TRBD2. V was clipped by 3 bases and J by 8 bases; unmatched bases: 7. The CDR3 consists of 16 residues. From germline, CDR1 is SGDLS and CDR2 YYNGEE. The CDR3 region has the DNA TGTGCCAGCAGCGGACTAGCGGGAGGGCCTCTCGATGAGCAGTTCTTC. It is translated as CASSGLAGGPLDEQFF.

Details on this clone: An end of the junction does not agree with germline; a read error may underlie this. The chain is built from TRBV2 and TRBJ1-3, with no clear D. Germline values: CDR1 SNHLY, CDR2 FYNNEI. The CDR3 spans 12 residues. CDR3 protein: CASSEALGRWDF. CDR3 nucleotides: TGTGCCAGCAGTGAAGCGCTAGGCAGATGGGATTTT.

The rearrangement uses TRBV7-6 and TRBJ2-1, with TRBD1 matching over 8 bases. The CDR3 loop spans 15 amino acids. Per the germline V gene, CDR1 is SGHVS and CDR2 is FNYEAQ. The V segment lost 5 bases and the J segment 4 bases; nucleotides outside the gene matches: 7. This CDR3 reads CASSPNRGSYNEQFF. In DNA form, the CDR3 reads TGTGCCAGCAGCCCAAACAGGGGGAGTTACAATGAGCAGTTCTTC. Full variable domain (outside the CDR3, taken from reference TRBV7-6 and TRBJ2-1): GAGVSQSPRYKVTKRGQDVALRCDPISGHVSLYWYRQALGQGPEFLTYFNYEAQQDKSGLPNDRFSAERPEGSISTLTIQRTEQRDSAMYRCASSPNRGSYNEQFFGPGTRLTVL.

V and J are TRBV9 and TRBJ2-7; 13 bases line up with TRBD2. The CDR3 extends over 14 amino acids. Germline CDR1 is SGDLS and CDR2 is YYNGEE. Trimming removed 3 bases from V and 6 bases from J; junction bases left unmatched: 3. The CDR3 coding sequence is TGTGCCAGCAGCGGCGGACTAGCGGGGGCCGAGCAGTACTTC. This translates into CASSGGLAGAEQYF.

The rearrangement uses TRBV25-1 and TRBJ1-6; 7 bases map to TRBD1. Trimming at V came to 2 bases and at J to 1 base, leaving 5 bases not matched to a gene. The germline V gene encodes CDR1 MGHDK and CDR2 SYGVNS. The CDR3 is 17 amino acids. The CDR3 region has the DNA TGTGCCAGCAGTGAAAAGACAGGGTGGTCCTATAATTCACCCCTCCACTTT. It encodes CASSEKTGWSYNSPLHF.